The 23 T cell receptor beta chains below were found in one sample sequenced in a study of CD8 T cells in Susac syndrome. The authors reverse transcribed roughly 0.5 to 1 ug RNA with random hexamers. TCRdb redid the calling of the immunoSEQ multiplex PCR reads with MiXCR, one entry per CDR3 protein. The table lists more than 90,000 distinct CDR3 sequences, around 92% of them singletons. Specimen: CD4+ T cells from PBMCs. The receptors stem from a human donor with multiple sclerosis.

The V gene is TRBV7-2, the J gene TRBJ2-7; possibly TRBD2 for D (6 bases). The CDR3 spans 16 residues. Trimming shortened V by 4 bases and J by 0 bases, and 16 bases separated the two germline ends. CDR1 is SGHTA, CDR2 FQGNSA, per germline. In nucleotides, the CDR3 is TGTGCCAGCAGCTCAGCTCAATGGGGGGTCTCCTACGAGCAGTACTTC. Amino acid sequence: CASSSAQWGVSYEQYF.

The chain recombines TRBV12-3 or TRBV12-4 with TRBJ1-6; D is ambiguous. The CDR3 totals 13 residues. Trimming took 1 base from V and 9 from J, leaving 7 bases between them. The CDR3 region is CASSLGGASPLHF. CDR3 sequence (DNA): TGTGCCAGCAGTTTAGGGGGAGCTTCACCCCTCCACTTT.

The rearrangement uses TRBV4-2 and TRBJ2-3; TRBD1 aligns across 9 bases. After removal of 5 bases from V and 1 base from J, the junction contained 7 bases not matched to a gene. Per the germline V gene, CDR1 is LGHNA and CDR2 is YNFKEQ. This CDR3 comprises 16 residues. The CDR3 spells CASSSWGQGRTDTQYF. In nucleotides, the CDR3 is TGTGCCAGCAGCTCCTGGGGACAGGGTCGCACAGATACGCAGTATTTT.

The chain is built from TRBV20-1 and TRBJ1-5; D might be TRBD1 (6 bases). Trimming removed 6 bases from V and 3 bases from J, with 15 bases in between. CDR1 is DFQATT and CDR2 is SNEGSKA in the germline V gene (reference sequence). This CDR3 spans 14 amino acids. CDR3 protein: CSAFVGGDNQPQHF. In nucleotides, the CDR3 is TGCAGTGCCTTTGTAGGGGGGGACAATCAGCCCCAGCATTTT.

CDR3 region: CASSLDSTYEQYF. CDR3 bases: TGTGCCAGCAGCTTAGATTCCACCTACGAGCAGTACTTC. The V call is TRBV7-2, the J call TRBJ2-7, with no clear D. Trimming removed 1 base from V and 2 bases from J, with 6 bases in between. This CDR3 comprises 13 residues. Looked up from germline, CDR1 is SGHTA and CDR2 is FQGNSA.

The DNA of the CDR3 is TGTGCCACCAGCAGAGATACCGTCTCCTATAATTCACCCCTCCACTTT. This translates into CATSRDTVSYNSPLHF. The J gene is TRBJ1-6, the V gene TRBV15; D not certain. V dropped 0 bases and J dropped 0 bases, with 6 bases sitting between them. The CDR3 consists of 16 residues. Looked up from germline, CDR1 is LNHNV and CDR2 is YYDKDF (reference sequence).

This clonotype has only one observation. The chain combines TRBV12-3 or TRBV12-4 with TRBJ2-2; D assignment may be TRBD1 or TRBD2 (5 bases each). The CDR3 runs 15 residues. Trimming pared 9 bases from V and 0 bases from J, leaving 14 bases between. The CDR3 coding sequence is TGTGCCAGTTTCCGGGACGGCGCGAACACCGGGGAGCTGTTTTTT. Its protein product is CASFRDGANTGELFF.

This chain uses TRBV30 with TRBJ1-6; no clear D. Between the trimmed V and J ends, which lost 0 bases and 8 bases, there was a span of 8 bases. The CDR3 is 13 residues long. Germline V gene sequence: CDR1 GTSNPN, CDR2 SVGIG (reference sequence). The chain's CDR3 is CAWSVTTDSPLHF. DNA of the CDR3: TGTGCCTGGAGTGTGACCACAGATTCACCCCTCCACTTT.

The V and J genes are TRBV19 and TRBJ1-2; D is perhaps TRBD1 (6 bases). This CDR3 contains 12 residues. With 6 bases removed from V and 6 bases from J, the gap between germline ends came to 11 bases. Germline V gene lookup returns CDR1 LNHDA and CDR2 SQIVND (reference sequence). The DNA of the CDR3 is TGTGCCAGTAGACAGGGTTTGGATGGCTACACCTTC. Its protein is CASRQGLDGYTF.

The chain has TRBV4-3 and TRBJ2-2; 7 nucleotides line up with TRBD2. In germline, CDR1 is LGHNA, CDR2 YSLEER. The V and J ends lost 5 bases and 5 bases, in that order; junction bases with no gene match: 5. CDR3 length: 14 residues. The CDR3 protein is CASSYLGGTGELFF. The CDR3 DNA is TGCGCCAGCAGCTACCTGGGGGGGACCGGGGAGCTGTTTTTT.

V usage is TRBV21-1 and J usage is TRBJ1-1; whether TRBD1, the table's D call, matches the DNA was not checked. TRBV21-1 is marked as a pseudogene. This CDR3 has 14 amino acids. As DNA, the CDR3 is TGTGCCAGCAGCAAAAAGGCTACAGGAACTGAAGCTTTCTTT. Its translation is CASSKKATGTEAFF.

J is TRBJ1-1 and V is TRBV5-1, with D tentatively TRBD1 (5 bases). V lost 4 bases and J 5 bases, leaving 21 bases between the germline ends. Germline V gene data show CDR1 as SGHRS and CDR2 as YFSETQ. The CDR3 runs 16 residues. The CDR3 spells CASSVGGVEVGTEAFF. The CDR3 DNA follows: TGCGCCAGCAGCGTAGGAGGGGTCGAGGTGGGAACTGAAGCTTTCTTT.

The V gene is TRBV20-1, the J gene TRBJ2-5; the match to TRBD2 covers 8 bases. Germline values: CDR1 DFQATT, CDR2 SNEGSKA (reference sequence). With 1 base clipped from V and 7 bases from J, the junction kept 2 bases outside the gene matches. The CDR3 has 12 residues. CDR3 sequence reads: CSARVAGGTQYF. In nucleotides, the CDR3 is TGCAGTGCTAGAGTGGCGGGAGGGACCCAGTACTTC.

The J gene is TRBJ2-1, the V gene TRBV7-9; possible D gene TRBD1, 6 bases. CDR1 is SEHNR and CDR2 is FQNEAQ in the germline V gene (reference sequence). Trimming shortened V by 3 bases and J by 9 bases, and 18 bases separated the two germline ends. The CDR3 loop spans 15 amino acids. CDR3: CASSFNMGAGSEQFF. For the CDR3, the DNA is TGTGCCAGCAGCTTTAACATGGGGGCTGGCAGTGAGCAGTTCTTC.

This chain uses TRBV18 with TRBJ1-3; tentative D call: TRBD1 (5 bases). The CDR3 has 15 residues. The germline V gene has CDR1 KGHSH and CDR2 LQKENI. With 4 bases removed from V and 0 bases from J, the gap between germline ends came to 10 bases. The CDR3: CASSLETVSGNTIYF. The CDR3 nucleotides are TGTGCCAGCTCACTTGAGACAGTCTCTGGAAACACCATATATTTT.

The chain recombines TRBV14 with TRBJ1-2; TRBD1 matches 8 bases. V lost 4 bases, J lost 6 bases, and 7 bases stayed unmatched. The CDR3 is 14 amino acids. Germline CDR1 SGHDN, CDR2 FVKESK. This CDR3 reads CASSPVWDRHGYTF. The CDR3 DNA sequence: TGTGCCAGCAGCCCAGTTTGGGACAGGCATGGCTACACCTTC.

The chain couples TRBV25-1 to TRBJ1-1, with TRBD1 matching 10 bases. Germline lookup yields CDR1 MGHDK and CDR2 SYGVNS. Trimming removed 3 bases from V and 9 bases from J; junction bases left unmatched: 1. CDR3 size: 12 residues. The CDR3, as DNA: TGTGCCAGCAGTGAGACAGGGGGCAAAGCTTTCTTT. This sequence encodes CASSETGGKAFF.

The chain couples TRBV7-3 to TRBJ2-3, with a tentative D call TRBD1 (5 bases). The CDR3 runs to 17 residues. Germline assignment: CDR1 SGHTA and CDR2 FQGTGA. V was shortened by 2 bases and J by 1 base, with 16 bases between the two germline ends. DNA of the CDR3: TGTGCCAGCAGCTTACGATCTACAGGTACTGGCACAGATACGCAGTATTTT. Its protein product is CASSLRSTGTGTDTQYF.

The chain links TRBV6-5 to TRBJ2-3, with D unresolved. The CDR3 has 12 residues. CDR1 and CDR2 (germline): MNHEY, SVGAGI. V shed 4 bases and J shed 6 bases, with 8 bases lying between them. DNA of the CDR3: TGTGCCAGCAGTTCCTCCTCTGATACGCAGTATTTT. Translating it yields CASSSSSDTQYF.

V and J are TRBV24-1 and TRBJ2-3; D may match TRBD1 or TRBD2 (5 bases each). The CDR3 sequence is 15 residues long. The V gene's germline CDR1 is KGHDR and CDR2 SFDVKD. Trimming stripped 2 bases from V and 5 bases from J, with 13 bases between. The CDR3: CATSDSGPLGDTQYF. CDR3 nucleotide sequence: TGTGCCACCAGTGATTCGGGACCGTTAGGAGATACGCAGTATTTT.

The chain links TRBV18 to TRBJ2-3, with unresolved D. V was cut by 4 bases and J by 1 base, with 6 bases left in between. Germline CDR1 is KGHSH and CDR2 is LQKENI. The CDR3 runs 13 residues. The CDR3 region has the DNA TGTGCCAGCTCACAATTGGGCACAGATACGCAGTATTTT. This encodes CASSQLGTDTQYF.

Here the CDR3 DNA reads TGTGCCAGCAGCCTTTCACTGCGAAGTGAAGCTTTCTTT. The encoded protein is CASSLSLRSEAFF. V is TRBV7-2 and J is TRBJ1-1; D is undetermined. The ends were cut back, 5 bases at V and 7 bases at J, with 14 bases in the middle. CDR3 length: 13 residues. Per the germline V gene, CDR1 is SGHTA and CDR2 is FQGNSA.

The V and J genes are TRBV19 and TRBJ1-1, with D unresolved. The V and J ends lost 1 base and 0 bases respectively, with 0 bases between them. Germline values: CDR1 LNHDA, CDR2 SQIVND (reference sequence). CDR3 length equals 12 residues. CDR3 sequence: CASSIVNTEAFF. The CDR3, as DNA: TGTGCCAGTAGTATAGTGAACACTGAAGCTTTCTTT.